Each of the 2 T cell receptor beta chains below was sequenced from the same sample in a study of blood T cell repertoires in COVID-19. TCRdb's table, derived via immunoSEQ multiplex PCR, lists solely in-frame clones and lacks some. The top ten clones hold 0.76% of a sample with approximately 200,000 clones, less than 95% of them seen once. Sequencing input: peripheral blood. These receptor sequences come from a man aged 25-45 years with COVID-19, enrolled during active disease.

V usage is TRBV19 and J usage is TRBJ2-6; D is undetermined. The CDR3 is made up of 13 amino acids. Per the germline V gene, CDR1 is LNHDA and CDR2 is SQIVND (reference sequence). Trimming took off 6 bases at V and 2 bases at J, with 5 bases between the two ends. The CDR3 nucleotides are TGTGCCAGTAGGAGTCCTGGGGCCAACGTCCTGACTTTC. Translating it yields CASRSPGANVLTF.

The chain couples TRBV7-5 to TRBJ1-1. TRBV7-5 is noted as a pseudogene. This CDR3 has 13 residues. DNA for the CDR3: TGTGTCAGAAGCTTAGAACGGGGGACTGAAGCTTTCTTT. This encodes CVRSLERGTEAFF.